Included here is one T cell receptor (beta chain) sequence, with context. V shed 8 bases and J shed 1 base, with 11 bases lying between them. CDR3 length equals 13 residues. The germline CDR1 and CDR2 sequences are SGHAT and FQNNGV. TCRdb keeps only in-frame clones here, not all; method: immunoSEQ multiplex PCR. The sample lists 70,000 to 95,000 clones; around four fifths were seen once. This sample was taken from a study of OX40 agonist ivuxolimab in advanced cancers. The wider study: Ivuxolimab is a fully human IgG2 antibody that activates OX40 (CD134). Patients enrolled in dose escalation were diagnosed with hepatocellular carcinoma, melanoma, renal cell or head and neck cancer.

Sample: CD4+ or CD8+ T cells sorted from blood, taken in a trial of the OX40 agonist ivuxolimab. This sequence was found in an adult with an advanced solid tumor such as melanoma, head and neck, liver or kidney cancer. The J gene is TRBJ2-5, the V gene TRBV11-2; D possibly uses TRBD1 or TRBD2 (5 bases each). The CDR3 is CASGPGAQETQYF. The CDR3 DNA is TGTGCCAGCGGGCCCGGGGCCCAAGAGACCCAGTACTTC. The entire variable domain, with the rest obtained from reference TRBV11-2 and TRBJ2-5, is as follows: EAGVAQSPRYKIIEKRQSVAFWCNPISGHATLYWYQQILGQGPKLLIQFQNNGVVDDSQLPKDRFSAERLKGVDSTLKIQPAKLEDSAVYLCASGPGAQETQYFGPGTRLLVL.